One sample yielded the 26 T cell receptor beta chains listed below, sequenced in a study of CD8+CD57+ T cells in acquired aplastic anemia. TCR beta VDJ and CDR3 profiling used genomic DNA as template. MiXCR was run by TCRdb on the reads, yielding one entry per CDR3 protein. Among 200,000 to 250,000 distinct CDR3 sequences listed, 34% were seen once. The sample taken for sequencing was sorted CD4+, CD8+, or CD8+CD57+ T cells (not recorded which) from PBMCs. All receptors come from a human donor in good health, serving as a control.

This chain's CDR3 is CASSALPGVESPLHF. CDR3 nucleotide sequence: TGTGCCAGCAGCGCGCTTCCAGGGGTAGAATCACCCCTCCACTTT. This rearrangement joins TRBV5-4 to TRBJ1-6; the D gene is possibly TRBD1 (6 bases). This CDR3 region has 15 residues. The germline V gene has CDR1 SGHNT and CDR2 YYREEE (reference sequence). Trimming shortened V by 4 bases and J by 10 bases, and 18 bases separated the two germline ends.

This clonotype was observed at least ten times. This chain's CDR3 is CASTRSYGAQYF. CDR3 sequence (DNA): TGTGCCAGCACGAGGAGCTATGGGGCCCAGTACTTC. The chain uses TRBV2 and TRBJ2-5; D gene uncertain. The germline gives CDR1 SNHLY, CDR2 FYNNEI. The CDR3 contains 12 residues. Trimming removed 7 bases from V and 9 bases from J, with 15 bases in between.

This clonotype was recorded at least ten times. V usage is TRBV29-1 and J usage is TRBJ2-3, with D maybe TRBD1 (6 bases). CDR1 is SQVTM, CDR2 ANQGSEA, per germline. V dropped 7 bases and J dropped 2 bases, with 16 bases sitting between them. The CDR3 loop spans 14 amino acids. CDR3 loop: CSATTGFNTDTQYF. For the CDR3, the DNA is TGCAGCGCCACAACAGGGTTCAACACAGATACGCAGTATTTT.

This clonotype was recorded many times. The V and J genes are TRBV20-1 and TRBJ2-1; 7 nucleotides agree with TRBD2. The CDR3 consists of 14 residues. Unmatched junction bases numbered 11, after V lost 5 bases and J lost 7 bases. Looked up from germline, CDR1 is DFQATT and CDR2 is SNEGSKA (reference sequence). The DNA of the CDR3 is TGCAGTGCTGGGGTAGGCGGGAGTGGGAATGAGCAGTTCTTC. Translated: CSAGVGGSGNEQFF.

Many counts were recorded for this clonotype. V is TRBV9 and J is TRBJ2-1; D unresolved. This CDR3 has 14 residues. The ends were cut back, 3 bases at V and 0 bases at J, with 7 bases in the middle. CDR1 SGDLS and CDR2 YYNGEE come from the germline V gene. The CDR3 region is CASSAGLSYNEQFF. The CDR3 DNA reads as TGTGCCAGCAGCGCTGGCCTCTCCTACAATGAGCAGTTCTTC.

This CDR3 reads CASSSIGLLQPQHF. CDR3 bases: TGTGCCAGCAGCTCCATCGGACTTCTTCAGCCCCAGCATTTT. The chain recombines TRBV2 with TRBJ1-5; D unclear. This CDR3 spans 14 amino acids. V was cut by 6 bases and J by 6 bases, with 15 bases left in between. CDR1 is SNHLY, CDR2 FYNNEI, per germline.

This clonotype showed up just a few times. The chain couples TRBV19 to TRBJ1-5; D is possibly TRBD1 (5 bases). The CDR3 sequence is 14 residues long. Trimming pared 6 bases from V and 11 bases from J, leaving 20 bases between. The V gene's germline CDR1 is LNHDA and CDR2 SQIVND (reference sequence). CDR3 DNA sequence: TGTGCCAGTAGCTCTCATCGGGGCAAAGCTGCCCAGCATTTT. Amino acid sequence: CASSSHRGKAAQHF.

Regarding this clonotype: This clone may be a read error of a much larger clone one base away. The rearrangement uses TRBV6-1 and TRBJ1-2; 8 positions agree with TRBD1. The germline V gene encodes CDR1 MNHNS and CDR2 SASEGT. V lost 7 bases and J lost 4; bases outside the gene matches: 8. The CDR3 runs 14 residues. In DNA form, the CDR3 reads TGTGCCAGCACCGGACAGGGTGGAACCTATGGCTACACCTTC. The encoded protein is CASTGQGGTYGYTF.

This clonotype has at least ten counts. This chain connects TRBV5-1 to TRBJ2-2; D is unresolved. The CDR3 is made up of 13 amino acids. Trimming pared 2 bases from V and 2 bases from J, leaving 4 bases between. CDR1 is SGHRS, CDR2 YFSETQ, per germline. CDR3: CASSFQNTGELFF. CDR3 in DNA: TGCGCCAGCAGCTTCCAAAACACCGGGGAGCTGTTTTTT.

The J gene is TRBJ1-2, the V gene TRBV5-1; D is undetermined. There are 14 residues in the CDR3. V was trimmed by 0 bases and J by 6 bases, leaving 12 bases between them. Germline V lookup: CDR1 SGHRS, CDR2 YFSETQ. Here the CDR3 DNA reads TGCGCCAGCAGCTTGGGGGCCCGGGATGATGGCTACACCTTC. Protein: CASSLGARDDGYTF.

This clonotype was detected ten times or more. V gene TRBV4-2 combines with J gene TRBJ1-2, with D maybe TRBD1 (6 bases). Germline V gene data show CDR1 as LGHNA and CDR2 as YNFKEQ. The V and J ends lost 8 bases and 8 bases respectively, with 18 bases between them. The CDR3 is 13 residues long. CDR3 residues: CASSQTGLRGYTF. The CDR3 region has the DNA TGTGCCAGCTCCCAAACAGGGCTTCGGGGCTACACCTTC.

This clonotype was counted many times. The V and J genes are TRBV24-1 and TRBJ2-3; perhaps TRBD2 as D (6 bases). Germline loops: CDR1 KGHDR, CDR2 SFDVKD. V lost 4 bases and J lost 4, with 14 bases in between. The CDR3 extends over 15 amino acids. Written as DNA, the CDR3 is TGTGCCACCAGTGAATCCGTAGGAGGGCCAGATACGCAGTATTTT. It codes for CATSESVGGPDTQYF.

This clonotype has a handful of counts. J is TRBJ2-2 and V is TRBV7-9, with D possibly TRBD2 on 8 matching bases. Trimming took off 2 bases at V and 4 bases at J, with 23 bases between the two ends. The CDR3 has 19 residues. CDR1 and CDR2 from the germline V gene are SEHNR and FQNEAQ (reference sequence). CDR3 in amino acids: CASSLRTGYSGTGTGELFF. In DNA form, the CDR3 reads TGTGCCAGCAGCTTAAGGACAGGATATAGCGGGACGGGCACCGGGGAGCTGTTTTTT.

This rearrangement joins TRBV19 to TRBJ1-5; 7 bases align to TRBD1. The germline gives CDR1 LNHDA, CDR2 SQIVND (reference sequence). J gave up 6 bases and V 5 bases, and 7 bases lay outside the gene matches. There are 14 residues in the CDR3. For the CDR3, the DNA is TGTGCCAGTAGTGTTAAAAAGGGGGCTCAGCCCCAGCATTTT. Residues: CASSVKKGAQPQHF.

Many counts were recorded for this clonotype. The chain joins TRBV20-1 to TRBJ2-3; 13 bases align to TRBD2. V gave up 6 bases and J gave up 1 base; unmatched junction bases: 7. The germline gives CDR1 DFQATT, CDR2 SNEGSKA (reference sequence). The CDR3 is made up of 16 amino acids. CDR3 region: CSAETSGGGRTDTQYF. Here the CDR3 DNA reads TGCAGTGCCGAAACTAGCGGGGGGGGGCGCACAGATACGCAGTATTTT.

This clonotype was counted many times. V gene TRBV24-1 combines with J gene TRBJ1-5, with no clear D. The CDR3 runs to 13 residues. CDR1 KGHDR and CDR2 SFDVKD come from the germline V gene. Trimming took 3 bases from V and 4 from J, leaving 6 bases between them. The CDR3 nucleotides read TGTGCCACCAGTGATGTTGGGAATCAGCCCCAGCATTTT. This codes for CATSDVGNQPQHF.

This clonotype was detected many times. J is TRBJ2-7 and V is TRBV7-9, with D perhaps matching TRBD1 (6 bases). Germline lookup yields CDR1 SEHNR and CDR2 FQNEAQ (reference sequence). The length of the CDR3 is 15 residues. V was cut by 3 bases and J by 0 bases, with 12 bases left in between. CDR3 loop: CASSLGAGASYEQYF. CDR3 DNA: TGTGCCAGCAGCTTGGGCGCAGGGGCCTCCTACGAGCAGTACTTC.

This clonotype was counted between two and nine times. The chain carries TRBV7-8 and TRBJ2-7, with D perhaps TRBD2 (5 bases). Germline V gives CDR1 SGHVS, CDR2 FQNEAQ. This CDR3 has 12 amino acids. Trimming pared 5 bases from V and 4 bases from J, leaving 9 bases between. CDR3 sequence (DNA): TGTGCCAGCAGCGCGGGTCCTTACGAGCAGTACTTC. This codes for CASSAGPYEQYF.

In this sample, this clonotype turned up many times. V is TRBV11-2 and J is TRBJ2-7; 10 bases match TRBD2. Germline CDR1 SGHAT, CDR2 FQNNGV. The CDR3 is 17 residues long. The J segment lost 3 bases and the V segment lost 5 bases, leaving 13 bases of the junction unmatched. The CDR3 coding sequence is TGTGCCAGCAGCCAAAGAGTCGTAGCGGGGGGATTCTACGAGCAGTACTTC. It yields the protein CASSQRVVAGGFYEQYF.

In this sample, this clonotype turned up many times. This rearrangement joins TRBV29-1 to TRBJ2-3, with D hard to call. Germline CDR1 reads SQVTM; CDR2 reads ANQGSEA. The CDR3 contains 14 residues. V shed 4 bases and J shed 0 bases, with 11 bases lying between them. The CDR3 loop is CSVGLNWSTDTQYF. CDR3 sequence (DNA): TGCAGCGTTGGCTTAAATTGGAGCACAGATACGCAGTATTTT.

This clonotype was recorded many times. This chain joins TRBV29-1 and TRBJ2-1; D possibly corresponds to TRBD1 (5 bases). Deletions cut 4 bases from V and 7 bases from J, with 20 bases between. Germline lookup yields CDR1 SQVTM and CDR2 ANQGSEA. The CDR3 is made up of 15 amino acids. The CDR3: CSVGAGWGMRNEQFF. Written as DNA, the CDR3 is TGCAGCGTTGGAGCAGGGTGGGGTATGAGGAATGAGCAGTTCTTC.

The rearrangement joins TRBV9 to TRBJ1-6; D uncertain. Germline V gene sequence: CDR1 SGDLS, CDR2 YYNGEE. The CDR3 is 15 residues long. With 4 bases removed from V and 7 bases from J, the gap between germline ends came to 15 bases. CDR3 sequence: CASSLQSSKNSPLHF. The DNA for the CDR3 is TGTGCCAGCAGCTTACAGTCCTCGAAGAATTCACCCCTCCACTTT.

The CDR3 is CAIGGTLAGGTTYEQYF. CDR3 bases: TGTGCCATCGGAGGGACCCTAGCGGGAGGCACGACCTACGAGCAGTACTTC. This sequence joins TRBV10-3 and TRBJ2-7; 11 bases are shared with TRBD2. J gave up 2 bases and V 8 bases, and 14 bases lay outside the gene matches. This CDR3 region has 17 residues. Germline V gene lookup returns CDR1 ENHRY and CDR2 SYGVKD.

This clonotype appeared once. Mismatch with germline at one junction end may stem from a read error. The chain is built from TRBV25-1 and TRBJ1-1, with D possibly TRBD1 on 5 matching bases. The V gene's germline CDR1 is MGHDK and CDR2 SYGVNS. There are 12 residues in the CDR3. The CDR3 region has the DNA TGTGCCAGCAGCGAATCCGGGACCGCAGCTTTCTTT. It is translated as CASSESGTAAFF.

This clonotype was counted many times. The chain is built from TRBV7-9 and TRBJ2-7; TRBD1 agrees at 8 bases. Germline V CDR1 and CDR2: SEHNR, FQNEAQ (reference sequence). The CDR3 runs 14 residues. V was clipped by 1 base and J by 7 bases; unmatched bases: 6. The CDR3 region has the DNA TGTGCCAGCAGCTTAGAGGGACAGGCGCGGGAGCAGTACTTC. Translated: CASSLEGQAREQYF.

About this clonotype itself: As the CDR3 is not closed by the conserved phenylalanine or tryptophan, this likely results from a read error. The rearrangement links TRBV7-9 to TRBJ2-3; 8 nucleotides align to TRBD2. The CDR3 runs to 14 residues. After removal of 5 bases from V and 6 bases from J, the junction contained 7 bases not matched to a gene. Per germline, CDR1 SEHNR and CDR2 FQNEAQ (reference sequence). This CDR3 is CASSAPGLGDTQYC. The CDR3 region has the DNA TGTGCCAGCAGCGCTCCGGGACTAGGGGATACGCAGTATTGT.